This TCR beta chain was sequenced for a study of T cell repertoires in cytomegalovirus infection. Study context: The authors used CMV epitopes that were HLA-C-restricted (recently identified) and HLA-B-restricted (well studied). Public TCR beta signatures indicated both CMV infection and matching HLA type.

TCRdb re-derived calls from the reads in MiXCR, one entry per CDR3 protein. The data contain 450,000 to 650,000 distinct CDR3 sequences, 40% of them singletons. This clonotype was seen more than once but under ten times. As yet, its antigen is unknown. Unmatched junction bases numbered 11, after V lost 1 base and J lost 4 bases. The germline CDR1 and CDR2 sequences are MDHEN and SYDVKM. The CDR3 covers 17 residues. The sample here was cultured PBMCs, taken from culture after CMV antigen stimulation. The chain uses TRBV28 and TRBJ2-7, with 9 nucleotides matching TRBD2. The sequence derives from a human donor in good health (CMV status not recorded). Some clones in this sample may be carry-over from other donors' samples. The CDR3 sequence: CASSLLAGGTALYEQYF. The DNA for the CDR3 is TGTGCCAGCAGTTTATTGGCGGGAGGGACGGCACTATACGAGCAGTACTTC.